This is a list of T cell receptor beta chains from one sample in a study of identical twins. From the 5' RACE reads, TCRdb called clonotypes with MiXCR, one entry per CDR3 protein. The table lists a few hundred thousand distinct CDR3 sequences, over 5.5% of them singletons. These data also featured in a second study, about T cells expressing NK-cell markers.

The sample consisted of CD8+ T cells sorted from blood. These receptors came from a woman aged 18-29 years in good health. CDR3s include the opening cysteine and the closing phenylalanine or tryptophan. The order of the fields is J gene, V gene, clone size, D gene, CDR3 protein, CDR3 DNA. The D gene is left open where the match is weak. Expanded clones get a size class; other rows say once, few or many, or leave the size out.

J: TRBJ2-5
V: TRBV3-1
size: few
D: TRBD2
CDR3: CASSQDIGLAGNQETQYF
DNA: TGTGCCAGCAGCCAAGATATCGGACTAGCGGGAAATCAAGAGACCCAGTACTTC

J: TRBJ2-7
V: TRBV3-1
size: many
D: -
CDR3: CASSYTDSYEQYF
DNA: TGTGCCAGCAGTTACACAGACTCCTACGAGCAGTACTTC

J: TRBJ1-2
V: TRBV13
size: few
D: -
CDR3: CASSSPGSNYGYTF
DNA: TGTGCCAGCAGCTCCCCCGGCAGCAACTATGGCTACACCTTC

J: TRBJ2-3
V: TRBV7-9
size: -
D: TRBD1
CDR3: CASSPQQGAVTDTQYF
DNA: TGTGCCAGCAGCCCGCAACAGGGGGCCGTCACAGATACGCAGTATTTT

J: TRBJ2-7
V: TRBV5-6
size: many
D: -
CDR3: CASSLVGTPYEQYF
DNA: TGTGCCAGCAGCTTGGTTGGGACTCCGTACGAGCAGTACTTC

J: TRBJ2-7
V: TRBV6-2/TRBV6-3
size: many
D: -
CDR3: CASSYGSDSYEQYF
DNA: TGTGCCAGCAGTTATGGGAGCGACTCCTACGAGCAGTACTTC

J: TRBJ1-1
V: TRBV27
size: few
D: -
CDR3: CASSLSPTGNTEAFF
DNA: TGTGCCAGCAGTTTATCGCCCACAGGAAACACTGAAGCTTTCTTT

J: TRBJ2-5
V: TRBV5-4
size: -
D: TRBD2
CDR3: CAWGGGKKETQYF
DNA: TGTGCCTGGGGCGGGGGAAAAAAAGAGACCCAGTACTTC

J: TRBJ2-1
V: TRBV12-5
size: -
D: TRBD2
CDR3: CASGSGLAGPSSYNEQFF
DNA: TGTGCTAGTGGTTCGGGACTAGCGGGACCCAGCTCCTACAATGAGCAGTTCTTC

J: TRBJ1-5
V: TRBV27
size: many
D: TRBD1
CDR3: CASSVGTANQPQHF
DNA: TGTGCCAGCAGCGTCGGGACAGCCAATCAGCCCCAGCATTTT

J: TRBJ2-1
V: TRBV6-5
size: -
D: TRBD2
CDR3: CASSYSLAGATPEQFF
DNA: TGTGCCAGCAGTTACTCTCTAGCGGGAGCCACCCCTGAGCAGTTCTTC

J: TRBJ1-5
V: TRBV14
size: many
D: -
CDR3: CASSQRGGAQHF
DNA: TGTGCCAGCAGCCAACGCGGCGGGGCCCAGCATTTT

J: TRBJ2-3
V: TRBV4-1
size: many
D: TRBD2
CDR3: CASSRTSGGLTDTQYF
DNA: TGCGCCAGCAGCAGGACTAGCGGGGGCCTCACAGATACGCAGTATTTT

J: TRBJ2-5
V: TRBV3-1
size: many
D: TRBD2
CDR3: CASSQVLASGGFVQQETQYF
DNA: TGTGCCAGCAGCCAAGTCCTAGCGAGCGGGGGATTTGTCCAACAAGAGACCCAGTACTTC